The 28 T cell receptor beta chains below were found in one sample sequenced in a study of cytomegalovirus exposure and HLA in healthy donors. The PCR had 60 Vbeta and 13 Jbeta primers. Assay: immunoSEQ multiplex PCR; the TCRdb copy retains only in-frame clones and omits some. The table for this sample gives 150,000 or so clones. Sequencing was carried out using PBMCs. The origin of the receptors is a man younger than 30 in good health and CMV-seronegative.

CDR3 bases: TGCGCCAGCAGCCACCTACTAGCGGGAGGTCTCACAGATACGCAGTATTTT. Amino acids: CASSHLLAGGLTDTQYF. The genes are TRBV4-1 and TRBJ2-3; 12 bases agree with TRBD2. There are 17 residues in the CDR3. Per the germline V gene, CDR1 is MGHRA and CDR2 is YSYEKL. Trimming removed 3 bases from V and 2 bases from J; junction bases left unmatched: 6.

V usage is TRBV6-5 and J usage is TRBJ2-4; no definite D call. This CDR3 has 13 amino acids. Trimming took 8 bases from V and 11 from J, leaving 19 bases between them. Germline V gene sequence: CDR1 MNHEY, CDR2 SVGAGI. In DNA form, the CDR3 reads TGTGCCAGCGGAGAGAGCCCCCCTCTCCTTCAGTACTTC. Its protein is CASGESPPLLQYF.

This chain's CDR3 is CASRKTSMGDGELFF. In nucleotides, the CDR3 is TGTGCCAGCAGGAAGACTAGCATGGGCGACGGGGAGCTGTTTTTT. The gene calls are TRBV6-4 and TRBJ2-2, with TRBD2 identical over 7 bases. V lost 6 bases and J lost 7; bases outside the gene matches: 11. The CDR3 is 15 amino acids. Germline loops: CDR1 MRHNA, CDR2 SNTAGT.

The chain has TRBV6-6 and TRBJ2-5, with TRBD2 as a possible D gene (5 bases). The CDR3 is 12 residues long. Per germline, CDR1 MNHNY and CDR2 SVGAGI (reference sequence). The V end was cut by 2 bases, the J end by 9 bases, with 10 bases between. For the CDR3, the DNA is TGTGCCAGCAGTTACGTAGAGGAGGCCCAGTACTTC. Its protein product is CASSYVEEAQYF.

The rearrangement joins TRBV7-9 to TRBJ2-2; 9 bases align to TRBD1. The ends lost 6 bases at V and 5 bases at J; junction bases unmatched: 10. Germline loops: CDR1 SEHNR, CDR2 FQNEAQ (reference sequence). This CDR3 region has 16 residues. CDR3 in amino acids: CASSLGGTGNTGELFF. CDR3 DNA: TGTGCCAGCAGTCTAGGAGGGACAGGGAATACCGGGGAGCTGTTTTTT.

The rearrangement joins TRBV28 to TRBJ1-1, with 8 bases that match TRBD1. CDR1 is MDHEN and CDR2 is SYDVKM in the germline V gene. There are 15 residues in the CDR3. The V and J ends lost 6 bases and 9 bases, in that order; junction bases with no gene match: 15. DNA for the CDR3: TGTGCCAGCAGGGGGACAGGTGGAAAGGTGGATAAAGCTTTCTTT. This translates into CASRGTGGKVDKAFF.

The chain uses TRBV7-2 and TRBJ2-7, with 11 bases matching TRBD1. J lost 3 bases, V lost 5 bases, and 6 bases had no gene match. CDR3 length: 15 amino acids. Germline V CDR1 and CDR2: SGHTA, FQGNSA. CDR3 sequence (DNA): TGTGCCAGCAGCCCCCGGGACAGGGGGTTCTACGAGCAGTACTTC. The encoded protein is CASSPRDRGFYEQYF.

The chain recombines TRBV30 with TRBJ1-1; 7 bases map to TRBD1. Germline V CDR1 and CDR2: GTSNPN, SVGIG (reference sequence). V shed 1 base, J shed 10 bases, and the junction held 9 bases outside the gene matches. CDR3 length: 13 amino acids. In DNA form, the CDR3 reads TGTGCCTGGAGTGGGGGACAGCTTTTAGCAGCTTTCTTT. It translates to CAWSGGQLLAAFF. Complete variable domain (other parts from reference TRBV30 and TRBJ1-1): SQTIHQWPATLVQPVGSPLSLECTVEGTSNPNLYWYRQAAGRGLQLLFYSVGIGQISSEVPQNLSASRPQDRQFILSSKKLLLSDSGFYLCAWSGGQLLAAFFGQGTRLTVV.

J is TRBJ2-3 and V is TRBV13; TRBD1 agrees at 7 bases. CDR3 length equals 16 residues. J lost 1 base, V lost 1 base, and 5 bases had no gene match. The germline V gene encodes CDR1 PRHDT and CDR2 FYEKMQ (reference sequence). The CDR3 DNA is TGTGCCAGCAGCTTAGTCCCCGGACAGGGCACAGATACGCAGTATTTT. Encoded protein: CASSLVPGQGTDTQYF.

The rearrangement uses TRBV7-3 and TRBJ2-7; the D gene is possibly TRBD2 (7 bases). The CDR3 length is 13 residues. Looked up from germline, CDR1 is SGHTA and CDR2 is FQGTGA. Trimming took off 5 bases at V and 6 bases at J, with 14 bases between the two ends. This CDR3 reads CASSRGAGAEQYF. In DNA, the CDR3 is TGTGCCAGCAGCCGCGGGGCGGGGGCCGAGCAGTACTTC. Full variable domain (remainder filled in from reference TRBV7-3 and TRBJ2-7): GAGVSQTPSNKVTEKGKYVELRCDPISGHTALYWYRQSLGQGPEFLIYFQGTGAADDSGLPNDRFFAVRPEGSVSTLKIQRTERGDSAVYLCASSRGAGAEQYFGPGTRLTVT.

This chain links TRBV28 with TRBJ1-2; TRBD1 agrees at 8 bases. Germline trimming cut 7 bases from V and 4 bases from J; bases unmatched to any gene: 14. The germline CDR1 and CDR2 sequences are MDHEN and SYDVKM. The CDR3 extends over 16 amino acids. The CDR3 sequence is CASTPGGQGPPYGYTF. The CDR3 DNA follows: TGTGCCAGCACCCCGGGAGGACAGGGACCTCCCTATGGCTACACCTTC.

The rearrangement joins TRBV7-6 to TRBJ1-5, with TRBD1 identical over 10 bases. The V segment lost 5 bases and the J segment 4 bases; nucleotides outside the gene matches: 5. Germline V lookup: CDR1 SGHVS, CDR2 FNYEAQ. This CDR3 is built from 15 residues. The CDR3 DNA sequence: TGTGCCAGCAGCCCGGGGACAGGGGTTAATCAGCCCCAGCATTTT. Encoded protein: CASSPGTGVNQPQHF. The full variable domain, with the rest looked up from reference TRBV7-6 and TRBJ1-5, is GAGVSQSPRYKVTKRGQDVALRCDPISGHVSLYWYRQALGQGPEFLTYFNYEAQQDKSGLPNDRFSAERPEGSISTLTIQRTEQRDSAMYRCASSPGTGVNQPQHFGDGTRLSIL.

The chain uses TRBV6-5 and TRBJ1-2; D is unresolved. CDR3 length: 13 residues. Deletions cut 4 bases from V and 3 bases from J, with 9 bases between. CDR1 and CDR2 (germline): MNHEY, SVGAGI. Here the CDR3 reads CASSSGLHYGYTF. CDR3 sequence (DNA): TGTGCCAGCAGTTCCGGACTGCACTATGGCTACACCTTC.

The chain employs TRBV7-3 and TRBJ2-6, with a possible D match to TRBD1 (5 bases). The CDR3 sequence is 14 residues long. V was cut by 7 bases and J by 0 bases, with 7 bases left in between. The germline V gene has CDR1 SGHTA and CDR2 FQGTGA. The CDR3 DNA sequence: TGTGCCAGCAAACAGGCCTCTGGGGCCAACGTCCTGACTTTC. Its translation is CASKQASGANVLTF.

This chain joins TRBV29-1 and TRBJ1-4; unclear D gene. Deletions cut 5 bases from V and 2 bases from J, with 9 bases between. The CDR3 loop spans 13 amino acids. From germline, CDR1 is SQVTM and CDR2 ANQGSEA. The CDR3 DNA reads TGCAGCGTTCACGGGGAGACTAATGAAAAACTGTTTTTT. Protein: CSVHGETNEKLFF. Full variable domain (outside the CDR3, taken from reference TRBV29-1 and TRBJ1-4): SAVISQKPSRDICQRGTSLTIQCQVDSQVTMMFWYRQQPGQSLTLIATANQGSEATYESGFVIDKFPISRPNLTFSTLTVSNMSPEDSSIYLCSVHGETNEKLFFGSGTQLSVL.

J is TRBJ2-7 and V is TRBV9, with D tentatively TRBD2 (6 bases). Germline V CDR1 and CDR2: SGDLS, YYNGEE. The CDR3 totals 14 residues. V lost 4 bases and J lost 3, with 14 bases in between. The CDR3 reads CASSPQGLNYEQYF. The CDR3 DNA reads as TGTGCCAGCAGCCCGCAGGGACTCAACTACGAGCAGTACTTC.

The chain has TRBV5-1 and TRBJ2-7; D perhaps matches TRBD1 (7 bases). V was pared by 5 bases and J by 6 bases, with 18 bases between. This CDR3 comprises 14 residues. Germline assignment: CDR1 SGHRS and CDR2 YFSETQ. This CDR3 is CASSLQGTSLEQYF. For the CDR3, the DNA is TGCGCCAGCAGTCTACAGGGGACTTCCCTCGAGCAGTACTTC.

The V call is TRBV15, the J call TRBJ2-4; 10 bases are shared with TRBD2. Per germline, CDR1 LNHNV and CDR2 YYDKDF (reference sequence). The CDR3 is made up of 21 amino acids. J was trimmed by 2 bases and V by 0 bases; bases with no gene match: 16. DNA of the CDR3: TGTGCCACCAGCAGAGATCGAATTGCTAGCGGGAGTTGGGATACCAAAAACATTCAGTACTTC. Translation gives CATSRDRIASGSWDTKNIQYF.

The chain employs TRBV6-1 and TRBJ1-5; possibly TRBD1 for D (6 bases). CDR1 and CDR2 (germline): MNHNS, SASEGT. V lost 6 bases, J lost 6 bases, and 18 bases lay in between. The CDR3 has 15 amino acids. The CDR3 protein is CASRELTGSAQPQHF. DNA of the CDR3: TGTGCCAGCAGGGAACTAACAGGGAGTGCTCAGCCCCAGCATTTT.

The rearrangement links TRBV29-1 to TRBJ2-6; 10 bases are a match to TRBD1. Germline-derived CDR1 and CDR2 are SQVTM and ANQGSEA. The CDR3 runs to 18 residues. V lost 6 bases and J lost 0; bases outside the gene matches: 11. The CDR3 DNA sequence: TGCAGCGTGGGCCGCGGGACAGGGGTCAACTCTGGGGCCAACGTCCTGACTTTC. It yields the protein CSVGRGTGVNSGANVLTF. Combining the CDR3 with reference TRBV29-1 and TRBJ2-6 gives the whole variable domain SAVISQKPSRDICQRGTSLTIQCQVDSQVTMMFWYRQQPGQSLTLIATANQGSEATYESGFVIDKFPISRPNLTFSTLTVSNMSPEDSSIYLCSVGRGTGVNSGANVLTFGAGSRLTVL.

The chain couples TRBV7-9 to TRBJ1-1; 8 positions agree with TRBD1. The length of the CDR3 is 13 residues. J lost 6 bases, V lost 5 bases, and 5 bases had no gene match. The germline CDR1 and CDR2 sequences are SEHNR and FQNEAQ (reference sequence). Written as DNA, the CDR3 is TGTGCCAGCAGCCGCGACAGGGGTGCTGAAGCTTTCTTT. It codes for CASSRDRGAEAFF. Complete variable domain (other parts from reference TRBV7-9 and TRBJ1-1): DTGVSQNPRHKITKRGQNVTFRCDPISEHNRLYWYRQTLGQGPEFLTYFQNEAQLEKSRLLSDRFSAERPKGSFSTLEIQRTEQGDSAMYLCASSRDRGAEAFFGQGTRLTVV.

V gene TRBV6-1 combines with J gene TRBJ2-4; TRBD1 might be the D (6 bases). The CDR3 totals 17 residues. The V end lost 3 bases, the J end lost 0 bases, and 15 bases lay between the germline ends. Germline loops: CDR1 MNHNS, CDR2 SASEGT. In DNA, the CDR3 is TGTGCCAGCAGTGACGGACAGCTCCAACTAGCCAAAAACATTCAGTACTTC. It codes for CASSDGQLQLAKNIQYF.

The V gene is TRBV18, the J gene TRBJ2-5, with TRBD1 matching 9 bases. V was pared by 1 base and J by 4 bases, with 4 bases of the junction left unmatched. Germline V CDR1 and CDR2: KGHSH, LQKENI. The CDR3 runs to 15 residues. The CDR3 here is CASSPRGQGIETQYF. CDR3 sequence (DNA): TGTGCCAGCTCACCACGCGGACAGGGGATAGAGACCCAGTACTTC.

The V call is TRBV27, the J call TRBJ2-4; TRBD1 matches at 9 bases. CDR1 and CDR2 from the germline V gene are MNHEY and SMNVEV (reference sequence). V dropped 0 bases and J dropped 7; count of bases not matched to a gene: 10. The CDR3 is 17 amino acids. CDR3 sequence (DNA): TGTGCCAGCAGTTTATCGGGACAGGGAGGTCGGGGGAACATTCAGTACTTC. Amino acid sequence: CASSLSGQGGRGNIQYF.

The V and J genes are TRBV25-1 and TRBJ2-5, with D possibly matching TRBD1 (6 bases). Germline assignment: CDR1 MGHDK and CDR2 SYGVNS. Deletions cut 5 bases from V and 5 bases from J, with 12 bases between. This CDR3 region has 13 residues. CDR3 nucleotides: TGTGCCAGCAGTCCGGACAGTGGGGAGACCCAGTACTTC. As protein: CASSPDSGETQYF.

This chain connects TRBV5-1 to TRBJ2-4; TRBD1 matches at 7 bases. V dropped 4 bases and J dropped 8; count of bases not matched to a gene: 9. The CDR3 totals 14 residues. The germline V gene encodes CDR1 SGHRS and CDR2 YFSETQ. Here the CDR3 reads CASSQAGTDHIQYF. CDR3 DNA: TGCGCCAGCAGCCAAGCCGGGACAGACCACATTCAGTACTTC. Full variable domain (remainder filled in from reference TRBV5-1 and TRBJ2-4): KAGVTQTPRYLIKTRGQQVTLSCSPISGHRSVSWYQQTPGQGLQFLFEYFSETQRNKGNFPGRFSGRQFSNSRSEMNVSTLELGDSALYLCASSQAGTDHIQYFGAGTRLSVL.

The chain couples TRBV6-4 to TRBJ2-3; no definite D call. The CDR3 has 16 amino acids. The germline V gene has CDR1 MRHNA and CDR2 SNTAGT. V lost 0 bases, J lost 0 bases, and 10 bases lay in between. The CDR3 here is CASSDSPQSSTDTQYF. CDR3 DNA: TGTGCCAGCAGTGACTCCCCCCAGTCTAGCACAGATACGCAGTATTTT.

The V and J genes are TRBV29-1 and TRBJ2-7; no clear D gene. Germline V gene sequence: CDR1 SQVTM, CDR2 ANQGSEA. This CDR3 is 12 amino acids long. The V and J ends lost 4 bases and 6 bases respectively, with 13 bases between them. Here the CDR3 reads CSVVISAVEQYF. CDR3 sequence (DNA): TGCAGCGTTGTTATCAGCGCGGTCGAGCAGTACTTC.